The T cell receptor (beta chain) described here comes from a study of T-cell memory formation after mild COVID-19. Study details: The TCR clusters were mostly specific to one donor.

This clonotype turned up a few times. The ends were cut back, 7 bases at V and 7 bases at J, with 17 bases in the middle. From germline, CDR1 is MNHEY and CDR2 SVGEGT. This CDR3 comprises 14 residues. TCRdb redid the calling of the 5' RACE reads with MiXCR, one entry per CDR3 protein. In the table there are hundreds of thousands of distinct CDR3 sequences, around 20% of which are singletons. Sequenced: PBMCs or a T cell subset sorted from them (not recorded which). This clonotype originated in an adult woman who had mild COVID-19 (a few samples of this study predate the infection). Cell type and time point are not known. The V gene is TRBV6-2 or TRBV6-3, the J gene TRBJ2-1; the D gene is possibly TRBD1 (7 bases). CDR3: CASTPGDRLNEQFF. As DNA, the CDR3 is TGTGCCAGCACCCCGGGGGACAGATTGAATGAGCAGTTCTTC.